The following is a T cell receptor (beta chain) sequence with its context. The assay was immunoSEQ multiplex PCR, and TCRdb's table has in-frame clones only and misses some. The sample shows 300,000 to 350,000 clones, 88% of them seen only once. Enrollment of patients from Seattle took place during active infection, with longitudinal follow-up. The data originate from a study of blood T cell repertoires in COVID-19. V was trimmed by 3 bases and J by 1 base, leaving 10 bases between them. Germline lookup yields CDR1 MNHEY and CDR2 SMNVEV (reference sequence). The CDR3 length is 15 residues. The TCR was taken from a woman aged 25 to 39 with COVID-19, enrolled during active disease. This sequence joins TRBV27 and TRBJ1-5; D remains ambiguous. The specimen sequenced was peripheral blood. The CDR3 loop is CASSLGGNSNQPQHF. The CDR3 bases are TGTGCCAGCAGTTTGGGAGGGAACAGCAATCAGCCCCAGCATTTT.